Listed here is a single T cell receptor beta chain. Antigen: not known. Original methodology: ImmunoSEQ only sent back junction sequences with no quality scores, so filtering was done differently. TCRdb's table, derived via immunoSEQ multiplex PCR, lists solely in-frame clones and lacks some. Clone size and V and J calls were adopted from that table, with D and trimming inferred from the DNA. The sample lists approximately 640,000 clones, 90% occurring once. These data originate in a study of shared clonotypes between healthy human individuals. Findings of the study overall: A handful of donors had 5% to 6.5% of their naive CD4 clonotypes in common.

Per germline, CDR1 MNHEY and CDR2 SMNVEV (reference sequence). V lost 6 bases to trimming and J lost 1 base, with 13 bases between them. CDR3 length equals 14 residues. Participating donors were healthy, HIV-negative adults free of recent acute infections or vaccinations. Combining CD45RO+ cells with CCR7-negative CD45RA+ TemRA cells gave CD8 memory. V usage is TRBV27 and J usage is TRBJ2-7; D may be TRBD1 (5 bases). This receptor was obtained from a man younger than 35 in good health. Some clones in this sample may be carry-over from other donors' samples. What was sequenced was memory CD8+ T cells from PBMCs. Sample subset: CD45RO+ cells pooled with CCR7-negative TemRA cells. The CDR3 sequence: CASSAGMRSYEQYF. Written as DNA, the CDR3 is TGTGCCAGCAGCGCAGGGATGAGGTCCTACGAGCAGTACTTC.